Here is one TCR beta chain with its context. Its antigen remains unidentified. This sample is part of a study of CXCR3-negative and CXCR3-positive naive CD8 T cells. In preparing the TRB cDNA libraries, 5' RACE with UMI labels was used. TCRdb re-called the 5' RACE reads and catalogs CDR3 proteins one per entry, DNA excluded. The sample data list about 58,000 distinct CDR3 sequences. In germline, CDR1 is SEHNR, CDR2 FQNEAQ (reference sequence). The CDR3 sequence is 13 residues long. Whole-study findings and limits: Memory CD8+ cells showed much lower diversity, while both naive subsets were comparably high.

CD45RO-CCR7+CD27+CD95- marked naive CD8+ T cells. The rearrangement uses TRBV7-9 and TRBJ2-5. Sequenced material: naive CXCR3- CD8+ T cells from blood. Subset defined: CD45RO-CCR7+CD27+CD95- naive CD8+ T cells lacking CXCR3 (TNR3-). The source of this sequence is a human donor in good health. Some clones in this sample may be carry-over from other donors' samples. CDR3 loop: CASRQGRQETQYF.